This TCR beta chain was identified in a study of shared clonotypes between healthy human individuals. The trim removed 2 bases at V and 0 bases at J, leaving 3 bases unmatched. Germline assignment: CDR1 MDHEN and CDR2 SYDVKM. This CDR3 comprises 15 residues. Here immunoSEQ multiplex PCR was the method, and the copy in TCRdb shows in-frame clones only, minus some. The repertoire holds 2 million to 2.5 million clones, with 80% to 95% as singletons. Points on this clone: Additional DNA sequences in this sample encode the identical CDR3.

The source is a man aged 18 to 29 in good health. Some clones in this sample may be carry-over from other donors' samples. Material for sequencing was naive CD4+ T cells from PBMCs. The sample's subset: CD45RA+ positively selected. The chain employs TRBV28 and TRBJ2-7, with 8 bases matching TRBD2. CDR3 sequence reads: CASSLPGTSSYEQYF. CDR3 DNA: TGTGCCAGCAGTTTACCGGGGACTAGCTCCTACGAGCAGTACTTC.